This is a list of T cell receptor beta chains from one sample in a study of cytomegalovirus exposure and HLA in healthy donors. Sequenced by immunoSEQ multiplex PCR; TCRdb stores in-frame clones only, minus some. The sample includes 260,000 or so clones, around 90% of them seen just once. The specimen was PBMCs. These receptors all stem from a woman between 25 and 40 years old in good health and CMV-seronegative. Both conserved end residues are trimmed from each CDR3.

TRBJ1-1	TRBV10-3	AISESGGSLGTEAF
TRBJ2-1	TRBV5-1	ASSLDRGATMQF
TRBJ2-3	TRBV19	ASSLTSSDTQY
TRBJ1-5	TRBV28	ASSLGQGLQPQH
TRBJ1-2	TRBV28	ASSVTGRVGYT
TRBJ2-7	TRBV4-2	ASSPREGQGFSYEQY
TRBJ1-2	TRBV6-1	ASSIGRGGGYT
TRBJ2-7	TRBV4-2	ASSQDISTPYEQY
TRBJ2-4	TRBV28	ASSPLRTARNIQY
TRBJ1-2	TRBV7-2	ASSLALSGLGPYGYT
TRBJ2-5	TRBV27	ASSLGTGAAETQY
TRBJ2-2	TRBV27	ASSPGLLTGELF
TRBJ2-1	TRBV30	AWSEMGLLNEQF
TRBJ1-1	TRBV30	AWSETTGKAF
TRBJ1-4	TRBV28	ASRRTDLNEKLF